This T cell receptor (beta chain) was found in a study of T-cell memory formation after mild COVID-19. This clonotype has only a few counts. V lost 4 bases to trimming and J lost 2 bases, with 9 bases between them. There are 13 residues in the CDR3. Germline CDR1 and CDR2: LGHDT and YNNKEL (reference sequence). One entry per CDR3 protein results from TCRdb running MiXCR on the 5' RACE reads. The sample consists of about 600,000 distinct CDR3 sequences, roughly a fifth of them appearing once. This rearrangement joins TRBV3-1 to TRBJ2-7; possible D gene TRBD1, 6 bases. Material: PBMCs or a T cell subset sorted from them (not recorded which). The TCR sequence derives from an adult woman who had mild COVID-19 (a few samples of this study predate the infection). Cell type and time point are not known. CDR3 nucleotides: TGTGCCAGCAGCCGGACAGATACCTACGAGCAGTACTTC. It codes for CASSRTDTYEQYF.